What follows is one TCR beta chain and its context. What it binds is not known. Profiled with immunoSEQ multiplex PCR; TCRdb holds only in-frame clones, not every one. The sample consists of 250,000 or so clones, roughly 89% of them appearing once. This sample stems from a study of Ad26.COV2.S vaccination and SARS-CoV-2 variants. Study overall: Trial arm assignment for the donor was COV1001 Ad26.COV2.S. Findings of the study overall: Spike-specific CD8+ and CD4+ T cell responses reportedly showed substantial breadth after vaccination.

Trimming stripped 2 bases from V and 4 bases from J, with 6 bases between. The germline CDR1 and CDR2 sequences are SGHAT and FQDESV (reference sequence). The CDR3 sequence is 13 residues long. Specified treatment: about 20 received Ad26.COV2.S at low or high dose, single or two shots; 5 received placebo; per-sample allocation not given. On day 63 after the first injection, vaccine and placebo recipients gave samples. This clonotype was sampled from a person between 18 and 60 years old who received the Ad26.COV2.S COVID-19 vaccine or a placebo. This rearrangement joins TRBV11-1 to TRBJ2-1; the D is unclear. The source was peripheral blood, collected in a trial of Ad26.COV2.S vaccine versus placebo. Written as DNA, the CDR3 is TGTGCCAGCAGCTTACGGCAATACAATGAGCAGTTCTTC. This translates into CASSLRQYNEQFF.